This T cell receptor (beta chain) was recorded in a study of blood T cell repertoires in COVID-19. The method was immunoSEQ multiplex PCR; TCRdb's version includes in-frame clones alone and lacks a portion of them. Here the sample spans about 140,000 clones, 84% being singletons. This receptor was obtained from a woman aged 55-75 years with acute or convalescent COVID-19. The sequenced sample was peripheral blood.

The CDR3 spells CSVDRQGNTEAFF. The DNA for the CDR3 is TGCAGCGTTGATCGACAGGGGAACACTGAAGCTTTCTTT. The chain links TRBV29-1 to TRBJ1-1; 7 bases are a match to TRBD1. Germline V gene sequence: CDR1 SQVTM, CDR2 ANQGSEA. The junction had 2 bases not matched to a gene; V was cut back by 3 bases and J by 1 base. There are 13 residues in the CDR3.